This passage covers 27 T cell receptor beta chains from one sample sequenced in a study of spatial heterogeneity in lung cancer (dated by TCRdb to between 2018 and 2021). The library came from 5' RACE. The run used a NextSeq 500. In TCRdb, the public reads were trimmed at Q25 with fastp and aligned with MiXCR, with productive beta chains retained. Each CDR3 protein gets just one entry, which takes the most common genes and DNA from the rows behind it. The sample includes about 39,000 distinct CDR3 sequences, with around 5.8% observed a single time. Clones ranked in the top ten supply under 14% of the sample. The time point label here, explained by the study, means: sample taken at primary tumor resection. Without any cell sorting, TCR sequencing was performed on whole RNA extracted either from tumor and nontumor lung tissue or from cryopreserved PBMC samples. This sample comprised PBMCs, obtained at surgery. Every receptor here comes from a male donor with early-stage non-small cell lung cancer.

This clonotype counts as medium-sized. The chain is built from TRBV28 and TRBJ2-4; D could derive from TRBD1 or TRBD2 (5 bases each). V lost 3 bases, J lost 3 bases, and 12 bases lay in between. The CDR3 sequence is 15 residues long. The germline V gene has CDR1 MDHEN and CDR2 SYDVKM. The CDR3 DNA reads as TGTGCCAGCAGTTTCCTTCGGGACCGCAAAAACATTCAGTACTTC. Amino acid sequence: CASSFLRDRKNIQYF.

DNA of the CDR3: TGTGCCAGCAGCCGACAGGTAGAGACCCAGTACTTC. Protein sequence: CASSRQVETQYF. The rearrangement joins TRBV13 to TRBJ2-5; maybe TRBD1 (6 bases). Germline V lookup: CDR1 PRHDT, CDR2 FYEKMQ (reference sequence). The CDR3 is 12 amino acids. V lost 5 bases and J lost 4, with 8 bases in between.

This clonotype was seen only a few times. This sequence joins TRBV6-5 and TRBJ2-2; 9 positions agree with TRBD1. CDR1 is MNHEY and CDR2 is SVGAGI in the germline V gene. The CDR3 runs 16 residues. Trimming at V came to 2 bases and at J to 3 bases, leaving 4 bases not matched to a gene. This chain's CDR3 is CASSYRDRVDTGELFF. The CDR3 DNA follows: TGTGCCAGCAGTTACAGGGACAGGGTGGACACCGGGGAGCTGTTTTTT.

This clonotype was seen a few times. The V and J genes are TRBV19 and TRBJ2-3; unclear D gene. V dropped 3 bases and J dropped 5 bases, with 12 bases sitting between them. The CDR3 has 14 residues. CDR1 and CDR2 (germline): LNHDA, SQIVND (reference sequence). The CDR3 spells CASSIPGERDTQYF. The CDR3 DNA reads as TGTGCCAGTAGTATCCCCGGCGAGCGAGATACGCAGTATTTT.

This clonotype was recorded many times. V usage is TRBV7-9 and J usage is TRBJ2-3, with D possibly called TRBD1 or TRBD2 (5 bases each). The CDR3 extends over 14 amino acids. The V gene's germline CDR1 is SEHNR and CDR2 FQNEAQ (reference sequence). V was pared by 6 bases and J by 2 bases, with 12 bases between. CDR3 nucleotides: TGTGCCAGCAGTCCGGGACCCTCCACAGATACGCAGTATTTT. Protein sequence: CASSPGPSTDTQYF.

This clonotype was recorded at least ten times. The chain couples TRBV7-9 to TRBJ2-7; TRBD2 aligns across 14 bases. Germline V gives CDR1 SEHNR, CDR2 FQNEAQ (reference sequence). This CDR3 comprises 20 residues. Trimming removed 1 base from V and 3 bases from J; junction bases left unmatched: 14. The CDR3 loop reads CASSLGGPGTSGGIVYEQYF. DNA for the CDR3: TGTGCCAGCAGCTTAGGGGGGCCCGGGACTAGCGGGGGAATCGTCTACGAGCAGTACTTC.

This clonotype has a handful of counts. V usage is TRBV5-4 and J usage is TRBJ2-3; D is possibly TRBD2 (6 bases). CDR3 length: 19 residues. Germline CDR1 is SGHNT and CDR2 is YYREEE (reference sequence). Trimming cost V 3 bases and J 1 base, with 24 bases left between them. In DNA, the CDR3 is TGTGCCAGCAGCTGGGCGGCGGGGACTTGGGGCACAGGCACAGATACGCAGTATTTT. Its translation: CASSWAAGTWGTGTDTQYF.

By sample share, this clonotype is medium-sized. The J gene is TRBJ1-1, the V gene TRBV6-5; 10 bases map to TRBD1. V was clipped by 5 bases and J by 11 bases; unmatched bases: 17. Germline assignment: CDR1 MNHEY and CDR2 SVGAGI. The CDR3 sequence is 16 residues long. Here the CDR3 reads CASSTPSRDRGGLAFF. The CDR3 bases are TGTGCCAGCAGTACCCCTTCCCGGGACAGGGGAGGACTGGCTTTCTTT.

At least ten counts were recorded for this clonotype. V is TRBV5-1 and J is TRBJ2-5, with D perhaps TRBD1 or TRBD2 (5 bases each). Germline V gives CDR1 SGHRS, CDR2 YFSETQ. This CDR3 has 15 amino acids. V was clipped by 4 bases and J by 1 base, with 14 bases between them. CDR3 region: CASSPGTPGQETQYF. For the CDR3, the DNA is TGCGCCAGCAGCCCCGGGACGCCCGGCCAAGAGACCCAGTACTTC.

This clonotype was detected many times. J is TRBJ2-7 and V is TRBV5-1; 10 nucleotides align to TRBD1. V lost 0 bases and J lost 7; bases outside the gene matches: 4. The CDR3 totals 14 residues. In germline, CDR1 is SGHRS, CDR2 YFSETQ. CDR3 protein: CASSLGQGAEEQYF. The DNA for the CDR3 is TGCGCCAGCAGCTTGGGACAGGGGGCGGAAGAGCAGTACTTC.

This clonotype was recorded at least ten times. CDR3 region: CASSPSTGTGDQPQHF. CDR3 sequence (DNA): TGCGCCAGCAGCCCGAGCACCGGGACAGGAGATCAGCCCCAGCATTTT. V is TRBV4-3 and J is TRBJ1-5; 8 nucleotides line up with TRBD1. Germline CDR1 and CDR2: LGHNA and YSLEER. The V segment lost 4 bases and the J segment 5 bases; nucleotides outside the gene matches: 10. The CDR3 length is 16 residues.

The rearrangement joins TRBV30 to TRBJ1-1, with 8 bases lining up with TRBD1. This CDR3 has 14 residues. Germline CDR1 GTSNPN, CDR2 SVGIG (reference sequence). Unmatched junction bases numbered 5, after V lost 0 bases and J lost 5 bases. The CDR3 is CAWSVGQGATEAFF. CDR3 in DNA: TGTGCCTGGAGTGTAGGGCAGGGGGCGACTGAAGCTTTCTTT.

This sequence joins TRBV12-3 or TRBV12-4 and TRBJ2-1; D may be TRBD1 or TRBD2 (6 bases each). The length of the CDR3 is 15 residues. The V gene lost 4 bases and the J gene lost 4 bases, with 14 bases spanning the gap. The chain's CDR3 is CASSSRGQGYNEQFF. The CDR3 nucleotides are TGTGCCAGCAGTTCCCGGGGGCAGGGGTACAATGAGCAGTTCTTC.

The rearrangement joins TRBV5-4 to TRBJ1-5; the D is unclear. The CDR3 spans 15 residues. Germline-derived CDR1 and CDR2 are SGHNT and YYREEE (reference sequence). The V and J ends lost 1 base and 1 base respectively, with 9 bases between them. Here the CDR3 DNA reads TGTGCCAGCAGCTTGTCGCCGACAAGCAATCAGCCCCAGCATTTT. It codes for CASSLSPTSNQPQHF. Based on the CDR3 plus reference TRBV5-4 and TRBJ1-5, the full variable domain is ETGVTQSPTHLIKTRGQQVTLRCSSQSGHNTVSWYQQALGQGPQFIFQYYREEENGRGNFPPRFSGLQFPNYSSELNVNALELDDSALYLCASSLSPTSNQPQHFGDGTRLSIL.

This clonotype was recorded a few times. The chain joins TRBV20-1 to TRBJ1-2; D is perhaps TRBD1 (6 bases). V lost 6 bases to trimming and J lost 2 bases, with 13 bases between them. CDR1 and CDR2 (germline): DFQATT, SNEGSKA (reference sequence). The CDR3 is 13 amino acids. The CDR3 here is CSAGGGQNYGYTF. In DNA form, the CDR3 reads TGCAGTGCCGGGGGGGGGCAGAACTATGGCTACACCTTC.

This clonotype was seen more than once but under ten times. This chain uses TRBV4-2 with TRBJ1-1; D not resolved. Germline V gives CDR1 LGHNA, CDR2 YNFKEQ. The V end lost 1 base, the J end lost 0 bases, and 12 bases lay between the germline ends. This CDR3 has 16 amino acids. CDR3: CASSQALEAMNTEAFF. The DNA for the CDR3 is TGTGCCAGCAGCCAAGCTCTAGAGGCAATGAACACTGAAGCTTTCTTT.

The chain links TRBV27 to TRBJ1-2; D gene uncertain. CDR3 length: 14 amino acids. Germline assignment: CDR1 MNHEY and CDR2 SMNVEV (reference sequence). V was cut by 9 bases and J by 2 bases, with 16 bases left in between. The CDR3 sequence: CASWASSGNYGYTF. Here the CDR3 DNA reads TGTGCCAGTTGGGCCAGCTCGGGAAACTATGGCTACACCTTC.

This clonotype was picked up many times. The chain has TRBV20-1 and TRBJ2-3, with a weak D call TRBD1 (6 bases). The CDR3 loop spans 13 amino acids. CDR1 and CDR2 from the germline V gene are DFQATT and SNEGSKA (reference sequence). CDR3 nucleotide sequence: TGCAGCCCAAGGACAGCCCTCACGGATACGCAGTATTTT. It encodes CSPRTALTDTQYF.

This clonotype was detected many times. The rearrangement joins TRBV12-3 or TRBV12-4 to TRBJ1-5; D not certain. This CDR3 region has 13 residues. The ends were cut back, 3 bases at V and 0 bases at J, with 3 bases in the middle. CDR3 DNA sequence: TGTGCCAGCAGTTTGGGTAGCAATCAGCCCCAGCATTTT. Protein: CASSLGSNQPQHF.

In its sample, this clonotype was seen many times. V is TRBV4-1 and J is TRBJ2-5; weak D call: TRBD2 (5 bases). The CDR3 consists of 13 residues. The V end lost 4 bases, the J end lost 5 bases, and 11 bases lay between the germline ends. From germline, CDR1 is MGHRA and CDR2 YSYEKL. The CDR3 DNA reads TGCGCCAGCAGCCGACTCGGCGGGGAGACCCAGTACTTC. Translated: CASSRLGGETQYF.

V is TRBV14 and J is TRBJ2-5; tentative D call: TRBD1 (7 bases). V lost 6 bases, J lost 7 bases, and 9 bases lay in between. CDR1 is SGHDN and CDR2 is FVKESK in the germline V gene. This CDR3 has 11 residues. The CDR3 region has the DNA TGTGCCAGCAGTCAGGGGGGGACCCAGTACTTC. This encodes CASSQGGTQYF.

In this sample, this clonotype turned up many times. The V and J genes are TRBV10-3 and TRBJ2-2; D is perhaps TRBD1 (6 bases). The V gene's germline CDR1 is ENHRY and CDR2 SYGVKD. There are 15 residues in the CDR3. The germline V and J ends were trimmed by 4 bases and 4 bases, with 13 bases remaining between them. The CDR3 spells CAISALGASTGELFF. CDR3 coding DNA: TGTGCCATCAGTGCGCTGGGGGCGAGCACCGGGGAGCTGTTTTTT.

For this clonotype: A much larger clone differs by one base, so this may be a read error. This rearrangement joins TRBV7-9 to TRBJ2-7, with 7 bases aligning to TRBD1. The CDR3 runs to 14 residues. With V trimmed by 3 bases and J by 1 base, 3 bases remained unmatched. Germline CDR1 and CDR2: SEHNR and FQNEAQ (reference sequence). The CDR3 DNA reads TGTGCCAGCAGCTTCGGGGACAGATCCTACGAGCAGTACTTC. It encodes CASSFGDRSYEQYF.

The chain has TRBV11-2 and TRBJ2-3, with TRBD2 identical over 8 bases. Per the germline V gene, CDR1 is SGHAT and CDR2 is FQNNGV. This CDR3 region has 15 residues. The V segment lost 5 bases and the J segment 4 bases; nucleotides outside the gene matches: 8. DNA of the CDR3: TGTGCCAGCAGCCCCCGGGGGGGCCGGGCAGATACGCAGTATTTT. It yields the protein CASSPRGGRADTQYF.

The chain links TRBV5-1 to TRBJ2-5; 9 nucleotides align to TRBD1. This CDR3 is 15 amino acids long. The ends lost 3 bases at V and 4 bases at J; junction bases unmatched: 7. Germline V CDR1 and CDR2: SGHRS, YFSETQ. CDR3 sequence reads: CASSSNRGPGETQYF. In DNA, the CDR3 is TGCGCCAGCAGCTCCAACAGGGGGCCGGGAGAGACCCAGTACTTC.

This clonotype occurred many times. The V call is TRBV29-1, the J call TRBJ1-4; perhaps TRBD1 as D (5 bases). The V and J ends lost 7 bases and 6 bases respectively, with 15 bases between them. CDR1 and CDR2 (germline): SQVTM, ANQGSEA. The CDR3 totals 13 residues. CDR3 sequence: CSGVGGDYEKLFF. CDR3 DNA sequence: TGCAGCGGTGTCGGGGGTGATTATGAAAAACTGTTTTTT.

This clonotype has more than one count but fewer than ten. The V call is TRBV2, the J call TRBJ2-5; unclear D gene. V was cut by 5 bases and J by 3 bases, with 13 bases left in between. Germline lookup yields CDR1 SNHLY and CDR2 FYNNEI. The CDR3 length is 14 residues. The CDR3 reads CASSPPPAKETQYF. The CDR3 DNA sequence: TGTGCCAGCAGTCCCCCTCCCGCTAAAGAGACCCAGTACTTC.